This T cell receptor (beta chain) was retrieved from a study of tumor-infiltrating lymphocytes in localized non-small cell lung cancer (dated by TCRdb to the early 2020s). At the level of the whole study: Several histologies were represented in the cohort, which also included both smokers and never-smokers as well as patients whose samples were collected after neoadjuvant chemotherapy. A total of around 50 patients were part of the paired comparison of immunoSEQ T-cell fraction between tumor and uninvolved lung. Each patient provided resected tumor tissue plus uninvolved lung tissue from the same patient, with the uninvolved lung tissue described as non-adjacent to the tumor. The overall ICON cohort comprised fewer than 170 surgical patients with localized non-small cell lung cancer whose tumors were resected. Flow cytometry, multiplex immunofluorescence, RNA-seq, exome sequencing and proteomics were applied to the same patients as TCR sequencing, which was one of several integrated assays. Study-wide findings and limitations: No difference in TCR-derived T-cell fraction was observed between the flow cytometry-defined immunotypes IM1 (good prognosis) and IM2 (poor prognosis). In line with immunofluorescence CD3 counts, TCRbeta sequencing supported higher T cell infiltration in tumors compared with uninvolved lung tissue. Because different assays used different pieces of the same tissue, technical variation could not be distinguished from intratumor heterogeneity. Recurrence-free survival showed no association with tumor T-cell fraction measured by TCR sequencing (p = 0.61). Since assay coverage differed from patient to patient depending on how much tissue was available, TCR sequencing was done for only a subset of the cohort.

Per the germline V gene, SNHLY is the CDR1 and FYNNEI is the CDR2. The CDR3 covers 13 residues, taking in both the cysteine and the phenylalanine. Only the CDR3 portion is preserved as DNA: 39 bases, with reading frame beginning at the first base. The junction shows trimming of 6 bases on V and 7 bases on J, plus 12 bases between the germline ends. Patient enrollment in ICON started in the first half of 2016, and the final patient was enrolled in 2018. A subcohort of 76 patients provided fresh tumor and matched uninvolved tissue for in-depth immune analyses, with TCR sequencing among those analyses. No cell sorting was done, and TCR sequencing was instead run on DNA isolated from bulk tissue. TCR sequencing with the immunoSEQ assay provided the T-cell fraction in tumor and uninvolved lung tissue. The original pipeline was this. To analyze survival, patients were divided into a high T-cell fraction group (upper tertile) and a low T-cell fraction group (lower two tertiles), and the two groups were compared using a log-rank test. A signed-rank test was used to test paired tumor versus uninvolved lung differences in T-cell fraction. TCRdb holds this immuneACCESS table with in-frame rearrangements only. Some clones are missing; in checked studies, unresolved V genes explain under half, and the rest has no known cause. V and J calls and clone size are as listed in that table; D and trimming were resolved from the DNA. The sample table lists 9,500 to 15,000 clones, about nine tenths of them with a count of one. The top ten clonotypes cover approximately 9.3% of the sample.

Remarks on this clone: No antigen is known for it. There are no base qualities to consult, and no much larger clone falls within one base.

The source is a human donor with non-small cell lung cancer. Sequenced input: lung tumor tissue. The V and J segments used are TRBV2 and TRBJ2-2, and TRBD1 may be the D gene, going by 6 matching bases. CDR3 loop: CASSRGSHGELFF. The DNA sequence follows: TGTGCCAGCAGCAGGGGAAGTCACGGGGAGCTGTTTTTT. This CDR3, with the reference TRBV2 and TRBJ2-2 proteins standing in past its ends, gives the full variable domain EPEVTQTPSHQVTQMGQEVILRCVPISNHLYFYWYRQILGQKVEFLVSFYNNEISEKSEIFDDQFSVERPDGSNFTLKIRSTKLEDSAMYFCASSRGSHGELFFGEGSRLTVL.